This TCR beta chain was documented in a study of molecular identifiers for immune sequencing clone quantification. Broader study findings: Over 97% of effector molecules, yet under 1% of naive-cell molecules, were held by clones above 20 RNA copies. Detection of one spiked Jurkat cell's TCR RNA reportedly worked in 1 million or so naive cells.

Notes on this clonotype: What it recognizes is unknown. The junction and the germline gene differ at one end; a read error may be behind it.

Germline-derived CDR1 and CDR2 are MNHEY and SVGAGI. The length of the CDR3 is 13 residues. The CD8+CD4-CCR7+CD45RA+ phenotype defined the sorted naive CD8 T cells. For bulk TCR libraries, previously described methods and listed TCR primers were used. From the PCR reads, TCRdb called clonotypes with MiXCR, one entry per CDR3 protein. Among a few hundred thousand distinct CDR3 sequences, roughly a quarter were seen once, and the ten largest hold roughly 0.7%. The genes are TRBV6-5 and TRBJ2-5; D is ambiguous. The TCR sequence derives from a human donor in good health. Some libraries in this study had Jurkat cell RNA spiked in. Input material: naive CD8+ T cells from blood, with Jurkat cell RNA spiked in. Subset given: FACS-sorted CD8+CD4-CCR7+CD45RA+ naive T cells. CDR3 loop: CTNNYDFSETQYF. The CDR3 DNA is TGTACCAACAATTACGACTTTTCAGAGACCCAATACTTC.